The 27 T cell receptor beta chains presented below share a single source sample, sequenced in a study of shared clonotypes between healthy human individuals. TCRdb keeps only in-frame clones here, not all; method: immunoSEQ multiplex PCR. The sample records about 2.5 million clones, 85% to 95% being singletons. The sample consisted of naive CD4+ T cells from PBMCs. Subset: CD45RA+ positively selected. The receptors stem from a young man in good health. Some clones in this sample may be carry-over from other donors' samples.

The J gene is TRBJ2-5, the V gene TRBV29-1; 7 bases fit TRBD1. Looked up from germline, CDR1 is SQVTM and CDR2 is ANQGSEA. This CDR3 comprises 15 residues. V shed 6 bases, J shed 1 base, and the junction held 11 bases outside the gene matches. CDR3: CSVRGQTLGQETQYF. The CDR3, as DNA: TGCAGCGTAAGGGGACAGACGTTGGGCCAAGAGACCCAGTACTTC.

The rearrangement links TRBV28 to TRBJ1-3; TRBD1 is a possible D gene (6 bases). This CDR3 is 17 amino acids long. The V end lost 5 bases, the J end lost 2 bases, and 19 bases lay between the germline ends. The germline V gene encodes CDR1 MDHEN and CDR2 SYDVKM. CDR3 sequence: CASSIGGGLATGNTIYF. The CDR3 coding sequence is TGTGCCAGCAGTATAGGGGGGGGACTAGCAACTGGAAACACCATATATTTT.

The CDR3: CASTPIPGDNQPQHF. The CDR3 coding sequence is TGTGCCAGCACCCCGATACCAGGAGATAATCAGCCCCAGCATTTT. V usage is TRBV27 and J usage is TRBJ1-5; D is unclear. V lost 7 bases, J lost 4 bases, and 17 bases lay in between. Germline V gives CDR1 MNHEY, CDR2 SMNVEV (reference sequence). This CDR3 region has 15 residues.

The chain combines TRBV18 with TRBJ1-5, with 9 positions matching TRBD1. This CDR3 contains 15 residues. V lost 5 bases to trimming and J lost 6 bases; unmatched junction nucleotides: 8. Germline CDR1 and CDR2: KGHSH and LQKENI. CDR3 in amino acids: CASSSTDRGGQPQHF. For the CDR3, the DNA is TGTGCCAGCTCATCCACGGACAGGGGAGGTCAGCCCCAGCATTTT. The complete variable domain, with remaining parts taken from reference TRBV18 and TRBJ1-5, reads NAGVMQNPRHLVRRRGQEARLRCSPMKGHSHVYWYRQLPEEGLKFMVYLQKENIIDESGMPKERFSAEFPKEGPSILRIQQVVRGDSAAYFCASSSTDRGGQPQHFGDGTRLSIL.

In regard to this clone: The same CDR3 arises from other DNA sequences in this sample as well. This chain connects TRBV20-1 to TRBJ1-1; D remains ambiguous. V lost 5 bases to trimming and J lost 3 bases, with 7 bases between them. The CDR3 covers 11 residues. Looked up from germline, CDR1 is DFQATT and CDR2 is SNEGSKA (reference sequence). CDR3 region: CSARKDTEAFF. The DNA for the CDR3 is TGCAGTGCTCGAAAGGACACTGAAGCTTTCTTT.

The rearrangement joins TRBV11-2 to TRBJ2-2; 14 bases line up with TRBD2. The V gene end was trimmed by 5 bases and the J gene end by 6 bases; junction bases not matched to a gene: 5. From germline, CDR1 is SGHAT and CDR2 FQNNGV. The CDR3 totals 16 residues. The CDR3 sequence is CASSAGLAGVAGELFF. The CDR3 DNA is TGTGCCAGCAGCGCGGGACTAGCGGGAGTCGCCGGGGAGCTGTTTTTT.

In this sample, this clone turned up once. The sample carries other DNA sequences with the same CDR3. V is TRBV2 and J is TRBJ2-5; D is ambiguous. The CDR3 spans 13 residues. Per the germline V gene, CDR1 is SNHLY and CDR2 is FYNNEI. V was shortened by 4 bases and J by 1 base, with 7 bases between the two germline ends. The CDR3 sequence: CASSGEAQETQYF. CDR3 in DNA: TGTGCCAGCAGTGGAGAGGCCCAAGAGACCCAGTACTTC. Full variable domain (remainder filled in from reference TRBV2 and TRBJ2-5): EPEVTQTPSHQVTQMGQEVILRCVPISNHLYFYWYRQILGQKVEFLVSFYNNEISEKSEIFDDQFSVERPDGSNFTLKIRSTKLEDSAMYFCASSGEAQETQYFGPGTRLLVL.

This sequence joins TRBV19 and TRBJ1-5; D possibly corresponds to TRBD1 (6 bases). Germline values: CDR1 LNHDA, CDR2 SQIVND (reference sequence). V dropped 6 bases and J dropped 9 bases, with 18 bases sitting between them. CDR3 size: 14 residues. For the CDR3, the DNA is TGTGCCAGTAGGGGACAAGGTTCCGCGGGGCCCCAGCATTTT. It specifies CASRGQGSAGPQHF.

V is TRBV28 and J is TRBJ2-5; D may match TRBD1 or TRBD2 (5 bases each). This CDR3 spans 16 amino acids. Germline values: CDR1 MDHEN, CDR2 SYDVKM. Trimming cost V 6 bases and J 5 bases, with 22 bases left between them. CDR3 nucleotide sequence: TGTGCCAGCAGCCCCTCACCCGGGACCAAACGGGAGACCCAGTACTTC. This codes for CASSPSPGTKRETQYF. Full variable domain (rest looked up from reference TRBV28 and TRBJ2-5): DVKVTQSSRYLVKRTGEKVFLECVQDMDHENMFWYRQDPGLGLRLIYFSYDVKMKEKGDIPEGYSVSREKKERFSLILESASTNQTSMYLCASSPSPGTKRETQYFGPGTRLLVL.

This clone was observed a single time. This sequence joins TRBV7-7 and TRBJ2-1; D not certain. V lost 0 bases and J lost 6, with 12 bases in between. The CDR3 is made up of 15 amino acids. Germline V lookup: CDR1 SSHAT, CDR2 FNYEAQ (reference sequence). The CDR3 sequence: CASSLAFGPGNEQFF. The CDR3 DNA reads as TGTGCCAGCAGCTTAGCGTTTGGACCAGGCAATGAGCAGTTCTTC.

The chain recombines TRBV5-1 with TRBJ2-2; D is ambiguous. The germline V gene has CDR1 SGHRS and CDR2 YFSETQ. Trimming removed 2 bases from V and 0 bases from J, with 5 bases in between. The CDR3 extends over 14 amino acids. CDR3 bases: TGCGCCAGCAGCTTTTTTTCGAACACCGGGGAGCTGTTTTTT. Translation gives CASSFFSNTGELFF.

The rearrangement uses TRBV5-1 and TRBJ2-7; perhaps TRBD2 as D (7 bases). Trimming removed 6 bases from V and 2 bases from J, with 24 bases in between. This CDR3 is 17 amino acids long. CDR1 is SGHRS, CDR2 YFSETQ, per germline. The CDR3 protein is CASTPTRGGGGPYEQYF. The CDR3 DNA sequence: TGCGCCAGCACCCCCACTAGGGGGGGTGGGGGACCCTACGAGCAGTACTTC.

This rearrangement joins TRBV29-1 to TRBJ2-1, with 11 bases identical to TRBD1. This CDR3 comprises 15 residues. CDR1 SQVTM and CDR2 ANQGSEA come from the germline V gene. V was clipped by 0 bases and J by 8 bases; unmatched bases: 6. Here the CDR3 reads CSVEDWDRGSDEQFF. DNA for the CDR3: TGCAGCGTTGAAGATTGGGACAGGGGGAGCGATGAGCAGTTCTTC.

The V gene is TRBV10-1, the J gene TRBJ1-1, with 10 bases that match TRBD1. J lost 6 bases, V lost 5 bases, and 9 bases had no gene match. Germline V gene sequence: CDR1 WNHNN, CDR2 SYGVQD (reference sequence). This CDR3 has 15 amino acids. CDR3 protein: CASSSIGQGVAEAFF. The CDR3 coding sequence is TGCGCCAGCAGTTCAATTGGACAGGGGGTCGCTGAAGCTTTCTTT.

This chain connects TRBV15 to TRBJ2-7, with D unresolved. Germline CDR1 is LNHNV and CDR2 is YYDKDF (reference sequence). The CDR3 has 14 residues. The V end lost 1 base, the J end lost 7 bases, and 14 bases lay between the germline ends. The CDR3 loop reads CATSRGSGPREQYF. The CDR3, as DNA: TGTGCCACCAGCAGAGGGTCTGGGCCGAGGGAGCAGTACTTC.

The chain has TRBV30 and TRBJ1-1, with D possibly being TRBD1 (6 bases). Between the trimmed V and J ends, which lost 5 bases and 1 base, there was a span of 11 bases. This CDR3 region has 13 residues. Germline V CDR1 and CDR2: GTSNPN, SVGIG (reference sequence). In nucleotides, the CDR3 is TGTGCCTGGGGGGGCGGCCGGAACACTGAAGCTTTCTTT. Its translation is CAWGGGRNTEAFF.

This clone was found once. The chain combines TRBV4-2 with TRBJ2-5; no clear D gene. Looked up from germline, CDR1 is LGHNA and CDR2 is YNFKEQ. Between the trimmed V and J ends, which lost 2 bases and 9 bases, there was a span of 13 bases. The length of the CDR3 is 13 residues. The CDR3 sequence is CASSQMQVMAQYF. DNA of the CDR3: TGTGCCAGCAGCCAAATGCAGGTTATGGCCCAGTACTTC.

The gene calls are TRBV9 and TRBJ2-3, with D possibly TRBD2 on 5 matching bases. Trimming removed 2 bases at V and 0 bases at J, with 7 bases between. This CDR3 region has 14 residues. Germline CDR1 is SGDLS and CDR2 is YYNGEE. The CDR3 region has the DNA TGTGCCAGCAGCGTGCTAGCTAGCACAGATACGCAGTATTTT. Translation: CASSVLASTDTQYF.

This clone was counted once. This chain connects TRBV18 to TRBJ1-5; 10 bases are a match to TRBD1. The CDR3 length is 17 residues. The junction had 11 bases not matched to a gene; V was cut back by 2 bases and J by 7 bases. The germline V gene encodes CDR1 KGHSH and CDR2 LQKENI. The CDR3 sequence is CASSPTGRDRGRQPQHF. The CDR3 DNA is TGTGCCAGCTCACCAACGGGCCGGGACAGGGGAAGACAGCCCCAGCATTTT.

As for this clone: The sample has other DNA sequences that encode this CDR3 too. This chain connects TRBV5-5 to TRBJ2-7, with 10 bases lining up with TRBD1. After removal of 4 bases from V and 2 bases from J, the junction contained 3 bases not matched to a gene. The CDR3 loop spans 14 amino acids. Germline assignment: CDR1 SGHKS and CDR2 YYEKEE (reference sequence). CDR3 residues: CASSPGTGAYEQYF. DNA of the CDR3: TGTGCCAGCAGCCCTGGGACAGGGGCCTACGAGCAGTACTTC.

With regard to this clone: The sample contains more than one DNA sequence encoding this CDR3. The chain recombines TRBV28 with TRBJ2-7, with 7 bases aligning to TRBD1. CDR1 and CDR2 from the germline V gene are MDHEN and SYDVKM. CDR3 length equals 14 residues. V trimming: 5 bases; J trimming: 0 bases; junction bases outside the gene matches: 4. CDR3 bases: TGTGCCAGCAGTCTCGCAGGGGGCTCCTACGAGCAGTACTTC. Its translation is CASSLAGGSYEQYF.

On this clone itself: This same CDR3 is encoded by further DNA sequences in the sample. The gene calls are TRBV28 and TRBJ2-5; 13 bases map to TRBD2. Germline V gene sequence: CDR1 MDHEN, CDR2 SYDVKM. V was clipped by 5 bases and J by 5 bases; unmatched bases: 5. This CDR3 is built from 15 residues. The CDR3, as DNA: TGTGCCAGCAGTCCCGGACTAGCGGGAGTTGAGACCCAGTACTTC. Translation: CASSPGLAGVETQYF.

The chain employs TRBV4-1 and TRBJ2-5; D remains ambiguous. This CDR3 contains 15 residues. Germline assignment: CDR1 MGHRA and CDR2 YSYEKL. Between the trimmed V and J ends, which lost 2 bases and 2 bases, there was a span of 12 bases. In DNA form, the CDR3 reads TGCGCCAGCAGCCAATATGAAAGGAAACAAGAGACCCAGTACTTC. As protein: CASSQYERKQETQYF.

This chain joins TRBV11-2 and TRBJ2-3, with 8 nucleotides matching TRBD1. Trimming at V came to 5 bases and at J to 0 bases, leaving 7 bases not matched to a gene. CDR3 length equals 16 residues. CDR1 and CDR2 (germline): SGHAT, FQNNGV. CDR3 amino acids: CASSKGQATSTDTQYF. The CDR3 DNA follows: TGTGCCAGCAGCAAGGGACAGGCGACTAGCACAGATACGCAGTATTTT.

The J gene is TRBJ1-2, the V gene TRBV5-1; the match to TRBD1 covers 7 bases. Trimming took 2 bases from V and 5 from J; bases not matched to a gene: 6. This CDR3 is 14 amino acids long. Germline V CDR1 and CDR2: SGHRS, YFSETQ. The CDR3 loop is CASSFGGQIYGYTF. As DNA, the CDR3 is TGCGCCAGCAGCTTCGGGGGACAGATTTATGGCTACACCTTC. Complete variable domain (other parts from reference TRBV5-1 and TRBJ1-2): KAGVTQTPRYLIKTRGQQVTLSCSPISGHRSVSWYQQTPGQGLQFLFEYFSETQRNKGNFPGRFSGRQFSNSRSEMNVSTLELGDSALYLCASSFGGQIYGYTFGSGTRLTVV.

The rearrangement uses TRBV7-9 and TRBJ1-5; 8 nucleotides align to TRBD1. V shed 5 bases and J 5 bases; nucleotides not matched to a gene: 2. CDR1 is SEHNR and CDR2 is FQNEAQ in the germline V gene (reference sequence). The CDR3 has 13 amino acids. The CDR3 reads CASSQGAHQPQHF. The CDR3 nucleotides are TGTGCCAGCAGCCAGGGGGCACATCAGCCCCAGCATTTT.

This clone appeared once. This rearrangement joins TRBV2 to TRBJ1-1, with D perhaps TRBD1 (5 bases). This CDR3 spans 14 amino acids. Looked up from germline, CDR1 is SNHLY and CDR2 is FYNNEI. With 6 bases removed from V and 7 bases from J, the gap between germline ends came to 18 bases. Here the CDR3 reads CASRDGTGAGEAFF. CDR3 coding DNA: TGTGCCAGCAGGGACGGGACCGGAGCTGGTGAAGCTTTCTTT.